This TCR beta chain was identified during a study of cytomegalovirus exposure and HLA in healthy donors. Study in general: Researchers previously reported finding 100 million or so unique TCR beta sequences from around 200 million T cells.

Study outcomes and limitations: In a later analysis, roughly 17,000 TCR beta sequences were associated with HLA alleles at 0.05 false discovery rate.

The primer mix had 60 Vbeta and 13 Jbeta primers. Method: immunoSEQ multiplex PCR; TCRdb's copy keeps in-frame clones and lacks some. The sample holds roughly 60,000 clones; roughly four fifths are singletons and the top ten take 4.3%. Regarding this clone: What it binds is not known.

This CDR3 has 13 amino acids. The V and J ends lost 7 bases and 8 bases respectively, with 15 bases between them. The germline gives CDR1 WSHSY, CDR2 SAAADI. This chain joins TRBV10-2 and TRBJ1-5, with D possibly being TRBD1 (6 bases). Sequencing was performed on PBMCs. This clonotype originated in a man younger than 40 in good health and CMV-seronegative. CDR3 residues: CASTDSLREPQHF. DNA for the CDR3: TGCGCCAGCACGGACAGCCTCCGGGAGCCCCAGCATTTT.